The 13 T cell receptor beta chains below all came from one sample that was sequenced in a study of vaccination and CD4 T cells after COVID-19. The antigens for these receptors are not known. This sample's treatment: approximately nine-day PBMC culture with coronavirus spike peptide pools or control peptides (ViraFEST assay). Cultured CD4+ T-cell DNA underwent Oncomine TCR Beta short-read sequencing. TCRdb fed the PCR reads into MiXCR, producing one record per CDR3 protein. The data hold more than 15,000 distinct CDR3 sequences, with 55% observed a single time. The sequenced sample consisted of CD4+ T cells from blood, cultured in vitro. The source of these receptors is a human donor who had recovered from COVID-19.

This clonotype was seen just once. CDR3 nucleotide sequence: TGTGCCAGCAGCAAGACAGTGGGGGGCAATCAGCCCCAGCATTTT. This sequence encodes CASSKTVGGNQPQHF. This chain joins TRBV7-8 and TRBJ1-5, with a tentative D call TRBD1 (5 bases). Trimming took 5 bases from V and 2 from J, leaving 13 bases between them. Germline V gene lookup returns CDR1 SGHVS and CDR2 FQNEAQ. The CDR3 contains 15 residues.

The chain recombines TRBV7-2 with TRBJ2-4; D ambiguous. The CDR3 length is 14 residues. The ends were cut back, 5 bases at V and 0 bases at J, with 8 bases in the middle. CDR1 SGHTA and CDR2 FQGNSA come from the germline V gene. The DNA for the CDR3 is TGTGCCAGCAGCCCCCTAGGAGCCAAAAACATTCAGTACTTC. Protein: CASSPLGAKNIQYF.

The CDR3 nucleotides read TGTGCCAGCAGTGAAAGCGGTGCGGGCCGATACGAGCAGTACTTC. It is translated as CASSESGAGRYEQYF. The chain is built from TRBV6-1 and TRBJ2-7; the D gene is possibly TRBD2 (5 bases). The V end lost 2 bases, the J end lost 4 bases, and 15 bases lay between the germline ends. Germline loops: CDR1 MNHNS, CDR2 SASEGT. The CDR3 totals 15 residues.

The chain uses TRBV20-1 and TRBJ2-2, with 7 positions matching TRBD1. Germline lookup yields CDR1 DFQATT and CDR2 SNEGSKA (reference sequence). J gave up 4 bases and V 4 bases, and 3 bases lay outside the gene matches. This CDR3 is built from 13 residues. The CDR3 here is CSAKTGTTGELFF. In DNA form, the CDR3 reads TGCAGTGCTAAGACAGGGACCACCGGGGAGCTGTTTTTT.

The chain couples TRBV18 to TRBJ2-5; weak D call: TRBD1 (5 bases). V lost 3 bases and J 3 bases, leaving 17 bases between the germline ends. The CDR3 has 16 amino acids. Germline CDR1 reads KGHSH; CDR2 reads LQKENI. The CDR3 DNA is TGTGCCAGCTCACCCTCAATAGGGGATTGGGAAGAGACCCAGTACTTC. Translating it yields CASSPSIGDWEETQYF.

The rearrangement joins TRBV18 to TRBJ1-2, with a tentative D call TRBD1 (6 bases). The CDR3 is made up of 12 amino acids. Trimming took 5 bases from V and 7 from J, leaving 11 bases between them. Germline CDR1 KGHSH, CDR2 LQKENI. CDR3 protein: CASSYREGGYTF. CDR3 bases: TGTGCCAGCTCATACAGGGAGGGTGGCTACACCTTC.

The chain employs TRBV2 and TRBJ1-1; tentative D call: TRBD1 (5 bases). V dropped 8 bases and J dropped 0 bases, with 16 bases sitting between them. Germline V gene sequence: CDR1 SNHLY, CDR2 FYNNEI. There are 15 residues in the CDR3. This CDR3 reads CASRGTVDMNTEAFF. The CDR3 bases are TGTGCCAGCCGAGGGACGGTGGATATGAACACTGAAGCTTTCTTT.

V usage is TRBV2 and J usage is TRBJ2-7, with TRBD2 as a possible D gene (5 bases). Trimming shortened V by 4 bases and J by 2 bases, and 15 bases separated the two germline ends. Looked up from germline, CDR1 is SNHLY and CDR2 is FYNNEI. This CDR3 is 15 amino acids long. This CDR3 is CASSGPSLETYEQYF. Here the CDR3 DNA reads TGTGCCAGCAGTGGTCCATCACTAGAAACCTACGAGCAGTACTTC.

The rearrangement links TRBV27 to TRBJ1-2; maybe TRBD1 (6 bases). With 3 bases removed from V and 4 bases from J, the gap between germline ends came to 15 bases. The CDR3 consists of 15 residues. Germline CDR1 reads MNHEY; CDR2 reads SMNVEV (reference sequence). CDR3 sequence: CASSFGTGRGYGYTF. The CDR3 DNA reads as TGTGCCAGCAGTTTTGGCACAGGGAGGGGCTATGGCTACACCTTC.

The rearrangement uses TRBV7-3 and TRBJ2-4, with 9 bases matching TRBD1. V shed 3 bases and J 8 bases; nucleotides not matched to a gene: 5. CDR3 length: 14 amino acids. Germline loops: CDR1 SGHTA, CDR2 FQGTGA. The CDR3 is CASSLGQGRDIQYF. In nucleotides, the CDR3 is TGTGCCAGCAGCTTGGGACAGGGAAGAGACATTCAGTACTTC.

CDR3 DNA: TGTGCCAGCAGCCGGCAGGGTTGGCCCACTGAAGCTTTCTTT. Translation gives CASSRQGWPTEAFF. The chain is built from TRBV11-2 and TRBJ1-1; D might be TRBD1 (5 bases). This CDR3 is built from 14 residues. Germline V CDR1 and CDR2: SGHAT, FQNNGV. Trimming took 5 bases from V and 4 from J, leaving 14 bases between them.

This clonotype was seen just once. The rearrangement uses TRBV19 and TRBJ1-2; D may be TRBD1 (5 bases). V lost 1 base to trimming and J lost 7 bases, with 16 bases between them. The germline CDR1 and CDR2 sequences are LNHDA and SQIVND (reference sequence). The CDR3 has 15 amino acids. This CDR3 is CASSIGQGANSGYTF. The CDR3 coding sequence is TGTGCCAGTAGTATAGGGCAGGGTGCTAATAGTGGCTACACCTTC.

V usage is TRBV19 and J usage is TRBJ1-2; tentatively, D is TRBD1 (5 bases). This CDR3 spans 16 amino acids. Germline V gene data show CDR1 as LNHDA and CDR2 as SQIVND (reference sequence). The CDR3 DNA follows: TGTGCAGTAGGCCGAGCCGCCGGGACGGGATATAATGGCTACACCTTC. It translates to CAVGRAAGTGYNGYTF.